These T cell receptor beta chains were read from a single sample in a study of T cell responses to AZD1222 COVID-19 vaccine. This table comes from immunoSEQ multiplex PCR, and its TCRdb copy is limited to in-frame clones, with some not included. The data show fewer than 150,000 clones, roughly 85% seen once. Sequencing used peripheral blood, obtained on day 0 of AZD1222 vaccination. Source of these receptors: an adult in good health. Each CDR3 is given with its conserved first and last residue. Some rows mark clone size as missing; the rest say once, few, many or name a class of expanded clone.

clone size	V gene	J gene	CDR3 protein
-	TRBV7-3	TRBJ2-3	CASSLLGGTSTDTQYF
once	TRBV19	TRBJ1-6	CASSPLRQGGSPLHF
-	TRBV19	TRBJ1-4	CASTPLGPPSRKLFF
-	TRBV12-3/TRBV12-4	TRBJ2-5	CASSIQGSETQYF
-	TRBV7-9	TRBJ2-7	CASSSRVVPYEQYF
-	TRBV27	TRBJ2-1	CASSSTGGRYEQFF
-	TRBV7-6	TRBJ1-1	CASSLALTVNTEAFF
-	TRBV6-5	TRBJ2-7	CASRTTGGGYEQYF
-	TRBV27	TRBJ2-3	CASSFLRRSGSDTQYF
-	TRBV7-6	TRBJ2-3	CASSFPTGGGTDTQYF